This T cell receptor (beta chain) comes out of a study of T cell responses to AZD1222 COVID-19 vaccine. Whole-study results and caveats: A mostly white British donor set with more females was recruited, and clonal diversity was possibly underestimated. With dominance at 160-218 and 743-854, vaccine-associated CD4 TCRs spanned spike.

This table comes from immunoSEQ multiplex PCR, and its TCRdb copy is limited to in-frame clones, with some not included. There are some 180,000 clones in the sample; approximately 92% occur only once, and roughly 1.4% lies in the top ten. This clone was observed once. Its antigen is unidentified. The junction had 10 bases not matched to a gene; V was cut back by 8 bases and J by 5 bases. The CDR3 has 16 residues. Germline V lookup: CDR1 MNHEY, CDR2 SMNVEV (reference sequence). The TCR comes from an adult in good health. The chain carries TRBV27 and TRBJ2-2; 11 positions agree with TRBD2. The specimen comprised peripheral blood, sampled on day 0 of AZD1222 vaccination. CDR3 loop: CASQRLAGGRTGELFF. CDR3 bases: TGTGCCAGCCAGAGGCTAGCGGGGGGCAGGACCGGGGAGCTGTTTTTT.